This is a list of T cell receptor beta chains from one sample in a study of T cells after yellow fever vaccination. One entry per CDR3 protein results from TCRdb running MiXCR on the 5' RACE reads. Of 350,000 or so distinct CDR3 sequences listed, 7% to 9% are singletons. The sequenced sample was PBMCs, obtained around 45 days after the first yellow fever vaccination. These receptors originate from a man aged 18 to 29 who received the YFV17D yellow fever vaccine. CDR3s include the opening cysteine and the closing phenylalanine or tryptophan.

CDR3: CASRREGGRQTQYF; J: TRBJ2-5; V: TRBV7-2
CDR3: CASSLRAPSELADTQYF; J: TRBJ2-3; V: TRBV12-3/TRBV12-4
CDR3: CASSLAVGQVAPLHF; J: TRBJ1-6; V: TRBV5-5
CDR3: CASSQDSLVTYNEQFF; J: TRBJ2-1; V: TRBV4-2
CDR3: CASSVSQRASGNTIYF; J: TRBJ1-3; V: TRBV6-1
CDR3: CASSQDMGYNEQFF; J: TRBJ2-1; V: TRBV4-3
CDR3: CASSLKAGGPSTDTQYF; J: TRBJ2-3; V: TRBV7-2
CDR3: CASSHPTWGQETQYF; J: TRBJ2-5; V: TRBV7-9
CDR3: CASSGTVNTEAFF; J: TRBJ1-1; V: TRBV5-4
CDR3: CASSRPTQGAKETQYF; J: TRBJ2-5; V: TRBV14
CDR3: CASSSRDRGMNTEAFF; J: TRBJ1-1; V: TRBV9
CDR3: CASSPDTSGEKLFF; J: TRBJ1-4; V: TRBV9
CDR3: CASSQEWGTAEANYGYTF; J: TRBJ1-2; V: TRBV4-3
CDR3: CASSLVLAGGGEQFF; J: TRBJ2-1; V: TRBV5-1
CDR3: CSARSTGGRGYTF; J: TRBJ1-2; V: TRBV20-1
CDR3: CASSQDIWTGPGTEAFF; J: TRBJ1-1; V: TRBV4-3
CDR3: CASSLAAVWNTEAFF; J: TRBJ1-1; V: TRBV7-9
CDR3: CATRGASNEKLFF; J: TRBJ1-4; V: TRBV27
CDR3: CASSQESSGSSEQYF; J: TRBJ2-7; V: TRBV4-3
CDR3: CASSLGQGSQETQYF; J: TRBJ2-5; V: TRBV5-5
CDR3: CASSGEGLVAEAFF; J: TRBJ1-1; V: TRBV5-1
CDR3: CASSFPGQGMGSYEQYF; J: TRBJ2-7; V: TRBV6-2/TRBV6-3
CDR3: CSVRDLPYNEQFF; J: TRBJ2-1; V: TRBV29-1
CDR3: CASSSTYIRGTEAFF; J: TRBJ1-1; V: TRBV27
CDR3: CASSRSGGANVLTF; J: TRBJ2-6; V: TRBV2
CDR3: CASSTLAGGRRDTQYF; J: TRBJ2-3; V: TRBV12-3/TRBV12-4
CDR3: CASKQGSVNTEAFF; J: TRBJ1-1; V: TRBV2
CDR3: CASKTSGGSSYEQYF; J: TRBJ2-7; V: TRBV6-1
CDR3: CASSPRGGHYEQYF; J: TRBJ2-7; V: TRBV7-2